Following are 20 T cell receptor beta chains from one sample sequenced in a study of OX40 agonist ivuxolimab in advanced cancers. Sequencing was performed with immunoSEQ multiplex PCR; in TCRdb, only in-frame clones are kept and a portion is missing. Here the sample spans 70,000 or so clones, nearly 90% being singletons. Sequenced here: CD4+ or CD8+ T cells sorted from blood, sampled in a trial of the OX40 agonist ivuxolimab. The receptors here all came from an adult with an advanced solid tumor such as melanoma, head and neck, liver or kidney cancer.

The chain is built from TRBV5-6 and TRBJ2-7; a weak D match, TRBD1 (6 bases). V lost 0 bases and J lost 3, with 13 bases in between. Germline CDR1 and CDR2: SGHDT and YYEEEE. The CDR3 runs 15 residues. This CDR3 is CASSLAGQGYYEQYF. As DNA, the CDR3 is TGTGCCAGCAGCTTGGCAGGGCAGGGGTACTACGAGCAGTACTTC.

The genes are TRBV9 and TRBJ1-2, with D possibly being TRBD1 (5 bases). V was clipped by 4 bases and J by 8 bases, with 18 bases between them. Germline loops: CDR1 SGDLS, CDR2 YYNGEE. The CDR3 has 14 amino acids. As DNA, the CDR3 is TGTGCCAGCAGCAATACCCTCGGGGGGGGAGGCTACACCTTC. This encodes CASSNTLGGGGYTF.

The chain is built from TRBV7-9 and TRBJ2-3; D remains unclear. CDR3 length equals 11 residues. Germline assignment: CDR1 SEHNR and CDR2 FQNEAQ (reference sequence). The V end lost 4 bases, the J end lost 6 bases, and 5 bases lay between the germline ends. In DNA form, the CDR3 reads TGTGCCAGCAGCTCGAGGGATACGCAGTATTTT. Translation: CASSSRDTQYF.

The V gene is TRBV5-1, the J gene TRBJ1-5; D unresolved. Germline V gene lookup returns CDR1 SGHRS and CDR2 YFSETQ. The CDR3 has 13 amino acids. Between the trimmed V and J ends, which lost 4 bases and 0 bases, there was a span of 5 bases. CDR3 DNA: TGCGCCAGCAGCCCTGATAGCAATCAGCCCCAGCATTTT. This encodes CASSPDSNQPQHF.

V and J are TRBV7-9 and TRBJ1-1, with D possibly TRBD1 on 6 matching bases. Trimming shortened V by 5 bases and J by 5 bases, and 18 bases separated the two germline ends. The germline CDR1 and CDR2 sequences are SEHNR and FQNEAQ (reference sequence). The CDR3 is 15 amino acids. As DNA, the CDR3 is TGTGCCAGCAGCCCCCAGGGGCGGGAGGCGACTGAAGCTTTCTTT. Its protein is CASSPQGREATEAFF.

The V and J genes are TRBV9 and TRBJ2-7; D call uncertain. CDR1 and CDR2 (germline): SGDLS, YYNGEE. There are 12 residues in the CDR3. Trimming pared 4 bases from V and 4 bases from J, leaving 9 bases between. The CDR3 loop reads CASSSQGYEQYF. The CDR3 DNA follows: TGTGCCAGCAGCTCCCAAGGGTACGAGCAGTACTTC.

The chain is built from TRBV11-2 and TRBJ1-2; 7 positions agree with TRBD1. Germline assignment: CDR1 SGHAT and CDR2 FQNNGV. The J segment lost 5 bases and the V segment lost 1 base, leaving 4 bases of the junction unmatched. This CDR3 contains 14 residues. The CDR3 loop reads CASSLGQGGYGYTF. The DNA of the CDR3 is TGTGCCAGCAGCTTAGGACAGGGAGGGTATGGCTACACCTTC.

This CDR3 is CASEAGNSNQPQHF. DNA for the CDR3: TGTGCCAGCGAGGCAGGGAACAGCAATCAGCCCCAGCATTTT. The rearrangement uses TRBV2 and TRBJ1-5; D possibly corresponds to TRBD1 (5 bases). Between the trimmed V and J ends, which lost 8 bases and 1 base, there was a span of 12 bases. The germline gives CDR1 SNHLY, CDR2 FYNNEI. The CDR3 loop spans 14 amino acids.

The V and J genes are TRBV5-4 and TRBJ2-2, with TRBD2 identical over 7 bases. This CDR3 is built from 16 residues. Germline CDR1 is SGHNT and CDR2 is YYREEE (reference sequence). V shed 3 bases and J 5 bases; nucleotides not matched to a gene: 10. CDR3 sequence (DNA): TGTGCCAGCAGCTACCAGAGACTAGCCCGTACCGGGGAGCTGTTTTTT. Translated, it gives CASSYQRLARTGELFF.

This chain connects TRBV30 to TRBJ2-7; D is uncertain. The CDR3 is made up of 11 amino acids. Germline V gene sequence: CDR1 GTSNPN, CDR2 SVGIG (reference sequence). Trimming cost V 2 bases and J 0 bases, with 2 bases left between them. CDR3 DNA: TGTGCCTGGAGTTTCTCCTACGAGCAGTACTTC. This translates into CAWSFSYEQYF. The entire variable domain, with the rest obtained from reference TRBV30 and TRBJ2-7, is as follows: SQTIHQWPATLVQPVGSPLSLECTVEGTSNPNLYWYRQAAGRGLQLLFYSVGIGQISSEVPQNLSASRPQDRQFILSSKKLLLSDSGFYLCAWSFSYEQYFGPGTRLTVT.

The rearrangement joins TRBV28 to TRBJ2-3; D is uncertain. Trimming left V 3 bases short and J 4 bases short, with 11 bases between. CDR1 is MDHEN, CDR2 SYDVKM, per germline. The CDR3 is 14 residues long. CDR3 sequence: CASSLPDGSDTQYF. CDR3 sequence (DNA): TGTGCCAGCAGTTTGCCTGACGGGTCAGATACGCAGTATTTT.

The chain uses TRBV7-2 and TRBJ2-5; TRBD1 agrees at 11 bases. Losses at the gene ends were 2 bases for V and 5 bases for J; bases not matched to a gene: 13. Looked up from germline, CDR1 is SGHTA and CDR2 is FQGNSA. The CDR3 has 18 amino acids. Here the CDR3 reads CASSLLRTGGISRETQYF. The CDR3 DNA is TGTGCCAGCAGCTTACTCAGGACAGGGGGCATCTCAAGGGAGACCCAGTACTTC.

This chain links TRBV7-3 with TRBJ2-3; 9 positions match TRBD1. V lost 5 bases and J lost 3; bases outside the gene matches: 6. Germline V lookup: CDR1 SGHTA, CDR2 FQGTGA. The CDR3 has 15 amino acids. The CDR3, as DNA: TGTGCCAGCAGCCCAACCGGGACAGGGACAGATACGCAGTATTTT. It translates to CASSPTGTGTDTQYF.

The chain links TRBV19 to TRBJ1-6, with D uncertain. V lost 6 bases, J lost 3 bases, and 15 bases lay in between. The CDR3 length is 16 residues. Germline values: CDR1 LNHDA, CDR2 SQIVND (reference sequence). This CDR3 is CASRDRPSDYNSPLHF. CDR3 nucleotide sequence: TGTGCCAGTAGAGACCGTCCTTCAGACTATAATTCACCCCTCCACTTT.

The chain couples TRBV10-3 to TRBJ2-7; D gene ambiguous. This CDR3 contains 14 residues. Germline CDR1 and CDR2: ENHRY and SYGVKD. V shed 3 bases and J shed 5 bases, with 14 bases lying between them. Written as DNA, the CDR3 is TGTGCCATCAGTGATCCGACATTTAATAACGAGCAGTACTTC. Translating gives CAISDPTFNNEQYF.

This clone was seen only a few times. This chain uses TRBV6-1 with TRBJ1-5; 8 bases fit TRBD1. CDR3 length equals 14 residues. Germline V gives CDR1 MNHNS, CDR2 SASEGT. V shed 3 bases and J 7 bases; nucleotides not matched to a gene: 5. CDR3 loop: CASSEGDRGQPQHF. DNA for the CDR3: TGTGCCAGCAGTGAGGGAGACAGGGGCCAGCCCCAGCATTTT.

CDR3 region: CASSPDRRNTEAFF. The CDR3 nucleotides are TGTGCCAGCAGCCCAGACAGGAGGAACACTGAAGCTTTCTTT. The rearrangement joins TRBV7-2 to TRBJ1-1; D perhaps matches TRBD1 (6 bases). V was trimmed by 5 bases and J by 1 base, leaving 11 bases between them. This CDR3 is 14 amino acids long. The germline gives CDR1 SGHTA, CDR2 FQGNSA.

This chain uses TRBV30 with TRBJ2-6, with a weak D call TRBD1 (5 bases). Trimming removed 4 bases at V and 4 bases at J, with 14 bases between. The CDR3 is 15 amino acids. Per the germline V gene, CDR1 is GTSNPN and CDR2 is SVGIG (reference sequence). Written as DNA, the CDR3 is TGTGCCTGGACCCGACAGCGCGCCGGGGCCAACGTCCTGACTTTC. It specifies CAWTRQRAGANVLTF.

A remark on this clone: The same CDR3 can be traced to other DNA sequences in this sample. This chain uses TRBV9 with TRBJ2-7, with D tentatively TRBD2 (6 bases). The V end lost 4 bases, the J end lost 6 bases, and 17 bases lay between the germline ends. This CDR3 spans 14 amino acids. Germline CDR1 reads SGDLS; CDR2 reads YYNGEE. This chain's CDR3 is CASSQPPIGGEQYF. Here the CDR3 DNA reads TGTGCCAGCAGCCAACCCCCTATCGGGGGCGAGCAGTACTTC. The full variable domain, its missing parts supplied by reference TRBV9 and TRBJ2-7, is DSGVTQTPKHLITATGQRVTLRCSPRSGDLSVYWYQQSLDQGLQFLIQYYNGEERAKGNILERFSAQQFPDLHSELNLSSLELGDSALYFCASSQPPIGGEQYFGPGTRLTVT.

The chain couples TRBV28 to TRBJ2-7; D might be TRBD2 (6 bases). The CDR3 runs 15 residues. Trimming took 6 bases from V and 0 from J, leaving 15 bases between them. The germline gives CDR1 MDHEN, CDR2 SYDVKM. CDR3 in DNA: TGTGCCAGCAGACTAGCTGGGAGAAGCTCCTACGAGCAGTACTTC. It encodes CASRLAGRSSYEQYF.